The T cell receptor (beta chain) described here comes from a study of control samples from healthy donors and cancer patients. V lost 5 bases, J lost 4 bases, and 15 bases stayed unmatched. The CDR3 covers 17 residues. Looked up from germline, CDR1 is LNHDA and CDR2 is SQIVND (reference sequence). Using immunoSEQ multiplex PCR, the repertoire was profiled, and TCRdb retains in-frame clones only, with some absent. The sample has about 110,000 clones, about nine tenths seen once; the top ten hold 4.4%. The chain links TRBV19 to TRBJ2-5; 8 bases are a match to TRBD2. The origin of this receptor is a human donor in good health. The donor label of this sample is uncertain. Specimen: blood. CDR3 nucleotides: TGTGCCAGTAGTCCGCCTCGCACTAGGACTAGCCGAGAGACCCAGTACTTC. This codes for CASSPPRTRTSRETQYF. Full variable domain (outside the CDR3, taken from reference TRBV19 and TRBJ2-5): DGGITQSPKYLFRKEGQNVTLSCEQNLNHDAMYWYRQDPGQGLRLIYYSQIVNDFQKGDIAEGYSVSREKKESFPLTVTSAQKNPTAFYLCASSPPRTRTSRETQYFGPGTRLLVL.